These T cell receptor beta chains were read from a single sample in a study of Graves' ophthalmopathy and Graves' hyperthyroidism. TCRdb re-analysed the multiplex PCR reads in MiXCR, keeping a single row per CDR3 protein. The sample comprises hundreds of thousands of distinct CDR3 sequences, about two fifths of which are singletons, and 2.5% to 3.5% rests with the top ten. Sequenced: peripheral blood. Receptors originate from an adult man with Graves' ophthalmopathy. Each CDR3 is given without its conserved first and last residue. Fields, in order: clone size, V gene, CDR3 protein. Part of the rows lack a size; the others show once, few, many or a class for expanded clones.

. TRBV5-5 ASSHSNPSSYEQY
. TRBV10-3 VLRGGWDTEAF
. TRBV7-8 ASSHGAGAIPYGYT
. TRBV15 ATSSLAGIGQETQY
many TRBV7-9 ASIGGTNTGELF
. TRBV5-6 ASGGTGLTGANVLT
many TRBV4-2 ASSQDDGGRYEQY
many TRBV2 ASSEVSTEAF
many TRBV2 ASSDLLQTRYT
. TRBV5-1 ASSPLTGGVQDTIY
. TRBV2 ASSWAGGASYEQY
many TRBV7-9 ASSPWAGVRSYNSPLH
many TRBV7-2 ASSSGQGSGSPLH
many TRBV29-1 SVYDSSGNTIY
. TRBV7-2 ASSSLGHYNEQF
. TRBV7-9 ASSRQDSAGELF
. TRBV25-1 ASSERQDETQY
. TRBV20-1 SSTGGVTDTQY
. TRBV19 ASSDKVIGETQY
. TRBV19 ASSMRDQPQH
. TRBV3-1 ASSPGQRKGGAQY
. TRBV24-1 ATSAPAEGYGEQPQH
. TRBV9 ASSAAPTGELF
many TRBV29-1 SVWTAKNYGYT
many TRBV2 ASSEPFKPYEQY
few TRBV7-8 ASSLDRPRGRVN
once TRBV10-3 AISDGHPSGNTIY
many TRBV29-1 SVARQENTGELF
. TRBV25-1 ASSLDGGSTDTQY
many TRBV4-3 ASSQSGQSYEQY
. TRBV3-1 ASSHSGTQDEQY
. TRBV29-1 SVAGHDAMVYT
. TRBV25-1 ASSEYSGNYGYT
many TRBV6-5 ASSAGPGANVLT
many TRBV20-1 SARVGSNTEAF
. TRBV7-2 AGSLVQNTEAF
many TRBV20-1 SAAPQGRYT
. TRBV6-1 ASRAVTGNYEQY
. TRBV4-1 ASSQVGAGDEKLF
few TRBV24-1 ATSGPGGTPEAF
. TRBV5-1 ASSLIPTGGETEA
many TRBV19 ASRPDGGGSPLH
many TRBV7-6 ASSPGGYPRETQY
few TRBV5-1 ASSFQGSGELF
few TRBV20-1 SAIRLAAYQETQY
many TRBV6-5 ASSRQGPNSPLH
. TRBV7-3 ASSLMGGAGELF
few TRBV3-1 ASSRGPSGGAF
. TRBV10-2 ARPAGTYNQPQH
many TRBV20-1 SANIRGRLGYEQY
. TRBV2 ATGQGAYGYT
. TRBV7-3 ASSLTAGSYEQY
. TRBV6-5 ASSEQGLGGEKLF
many TRBV12-3/TRBV12-4 ASSHWNQETQY
many TRBV4-2 ASSQEVSGSTEAF
many TRBV20-1 SAKDSHGGDTGELF
. TRBV25-1 ASSAREGARDSPLH